This T cell receptor (beta chain) comes out of a study of technical replicates of blood from a few donors. Trimming cost V 0 bases and J 3 bases, with 8 bases left between them. Germline lookup yields CDR1 KGHSH and CDR2 LQKENI. The CDR3 totals 14 residues. TCRdb's copy holds only in-frame clones and misses some; the assay was immunoSEQ multiplex PCR. The table shows roughly 92,000 clones, with about 95% occurring only once. This clone was seen just once. The chain combines TRBV18 with TRBJ1-1, with D tentatively TRBD1 (5 bases). The source of this sequence is a human donor in good health. The sample was T cells isolated from PBMCs. The CDR3 protein is CASSPPLGDTEAFF. CDR3 nucleotides: TGTGCCAGCTCACCACCGTTAGGGGACACTGAAGCTTTCTTT.